These T cell receptor beta chains were read from a single sample in a study of shared T cell receptors in the human thymus. Libraries were prepared by immunoSEQ multiplex PCR; TCRdb keeps only in-frame clonotypes and omits some of them. The sample carries about 660,000 clones, roughly 86% recorded once. These data also formed part of another study, on human thymus T cells.

The sequenced material came from thymocytes. The receptors stem from a boy less than two years old with a congenital heart defect. Both conserved end residues are part of each CDR3.

>TRBV7-9
CASSSQTSGGPGTGELFF
>TRBV4-2
CASSHRVGEQFF
>TRBV19
CASSVGQTYGYTF
>TRBV7-2
CASSRHPTNEKLFF
>TRBV10-3
CAIREKRWTAYGYTF
>TRBV6-5
CASSSDRVNQPQHF
>TRBV7-8
CASSSTGIPSYEQYF
>TRBV15
CATCPWTSGNNEQFF
>TRBV18
CASSPTALSEVGTDTQYF
>TRBV4-2
CASSHDRLAGEYNEQFF
>TRBV7-2
CASSRREANYGYTF
>TRBV13
CASRSTGQGSGNTIYF
>TRBV6-5
CASSYSTGGLTEAFF
>TRBV4-3
CASSQYDPGQGGTEAFF
>TRBV14
CASSPWQWGDDEQFF
>TRBV19
CASSDRVGNSPLHF
>TRBV28
CASSFGQGAGAEAFF
>TRBV4-3
CASSQGRGSENQPQHF